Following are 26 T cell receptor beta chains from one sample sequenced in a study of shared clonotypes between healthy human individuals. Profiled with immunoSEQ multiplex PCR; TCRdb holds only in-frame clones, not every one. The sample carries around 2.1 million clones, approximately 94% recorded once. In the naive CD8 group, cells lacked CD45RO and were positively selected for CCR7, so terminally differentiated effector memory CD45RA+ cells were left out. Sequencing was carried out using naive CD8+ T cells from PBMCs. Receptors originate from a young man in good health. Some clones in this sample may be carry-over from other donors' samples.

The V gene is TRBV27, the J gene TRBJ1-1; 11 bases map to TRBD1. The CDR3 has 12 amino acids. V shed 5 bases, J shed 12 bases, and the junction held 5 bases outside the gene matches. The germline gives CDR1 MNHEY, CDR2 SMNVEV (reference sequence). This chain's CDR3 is CASSLGQGASFF. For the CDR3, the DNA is TGTGCCAGCAGTCTCGGACAGGGGGCATCTTTCTTT.

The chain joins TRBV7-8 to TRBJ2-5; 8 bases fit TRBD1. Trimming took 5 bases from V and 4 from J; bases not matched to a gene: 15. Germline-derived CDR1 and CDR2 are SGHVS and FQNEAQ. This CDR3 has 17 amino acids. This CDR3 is CASSPPPGGRGRETQYF. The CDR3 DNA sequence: TGTGCCAGCAGCCCACCCCCAGGAGGCAGGGGGCGAGAGACCCAGTACTTC.

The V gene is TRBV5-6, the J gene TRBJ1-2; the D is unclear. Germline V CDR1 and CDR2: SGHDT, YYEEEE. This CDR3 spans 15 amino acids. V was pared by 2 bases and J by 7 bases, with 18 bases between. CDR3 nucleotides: TGTGCCAGCAGCTTTTTGAGGGAGGGCCTGACTGGCTACACCTTC. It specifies CASSFLREGLTGYTF.

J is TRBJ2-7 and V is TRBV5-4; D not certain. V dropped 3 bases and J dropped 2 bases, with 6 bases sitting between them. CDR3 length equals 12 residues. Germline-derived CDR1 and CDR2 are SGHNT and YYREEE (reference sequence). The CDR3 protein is CASSSHPYEQYF. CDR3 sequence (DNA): TGTGCCAGCAGCTCCCACCCCTACGAGCAGTACTTC. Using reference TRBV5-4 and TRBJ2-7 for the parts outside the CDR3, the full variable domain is ETGVTQSPTHLIKTRGQQVTLRCSSQSGHNTVSWYQQALGQGPQFIFQYYREEENGRGNFPPRFSGLQFPNYSSELNVNALELDDSALYLCASSSHPYEQYFGPGTRLTVT.

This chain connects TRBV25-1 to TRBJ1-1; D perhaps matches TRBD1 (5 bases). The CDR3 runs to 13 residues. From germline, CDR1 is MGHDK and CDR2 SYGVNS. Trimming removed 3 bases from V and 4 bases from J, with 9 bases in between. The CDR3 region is CASSDFGATEAFF. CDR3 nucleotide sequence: TGTGCCAGCAGTGATTTCGGGGCCACTGAAGCTTTCTTT.

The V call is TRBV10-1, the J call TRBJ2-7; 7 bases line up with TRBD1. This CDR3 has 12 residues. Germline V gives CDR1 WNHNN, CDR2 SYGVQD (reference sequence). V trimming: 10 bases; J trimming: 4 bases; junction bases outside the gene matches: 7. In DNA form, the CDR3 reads TGCGCCAACTACAGGGGATTTTACGAGCAGTACTTC. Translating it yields CANYRGFYEQYF.

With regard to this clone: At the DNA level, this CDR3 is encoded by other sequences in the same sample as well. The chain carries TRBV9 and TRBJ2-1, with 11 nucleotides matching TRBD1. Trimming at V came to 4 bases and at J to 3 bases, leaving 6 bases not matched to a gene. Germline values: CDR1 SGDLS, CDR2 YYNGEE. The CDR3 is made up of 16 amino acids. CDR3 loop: CASSPRTGGVYNEQFF. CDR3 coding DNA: TGTGCCAGCAGCCCCCGGACAGGGGGCGTCTACAATGAGCAGTTCTTC.

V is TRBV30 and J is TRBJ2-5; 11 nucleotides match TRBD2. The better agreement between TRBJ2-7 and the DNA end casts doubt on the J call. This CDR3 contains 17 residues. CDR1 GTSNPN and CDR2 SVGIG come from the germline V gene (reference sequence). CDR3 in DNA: TGTGCCTTCAACGGGTGGCTAGCGGGAGGAAGCTCCTACGAGCAGTACTTC. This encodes CAFNGWLAGGSSYEQYF.

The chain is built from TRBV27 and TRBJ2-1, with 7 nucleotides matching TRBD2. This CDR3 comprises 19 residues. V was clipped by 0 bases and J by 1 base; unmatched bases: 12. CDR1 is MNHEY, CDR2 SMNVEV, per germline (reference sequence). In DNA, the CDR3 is TGTGCCAGCAGTTTATCGGGCTACTCTCGCGGGAGTTCCTACAATGAGCAGTTCTTC. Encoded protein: CASSLSGYSRGSSYNEQFF.

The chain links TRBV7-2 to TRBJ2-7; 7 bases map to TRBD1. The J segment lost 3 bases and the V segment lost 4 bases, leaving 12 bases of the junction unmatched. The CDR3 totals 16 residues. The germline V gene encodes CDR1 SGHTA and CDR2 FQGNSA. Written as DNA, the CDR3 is TGTGCCAGCAGCTCTCGCAATGGACAGGACAACTACGAGCAGTACTTC. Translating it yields CASSSRNGQDNYEQYF.

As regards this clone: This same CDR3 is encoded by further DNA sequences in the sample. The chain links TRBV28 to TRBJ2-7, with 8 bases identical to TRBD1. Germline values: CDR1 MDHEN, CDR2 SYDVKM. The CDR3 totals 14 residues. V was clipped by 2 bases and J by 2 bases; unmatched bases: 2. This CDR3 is CASSLQGAPYEQYF. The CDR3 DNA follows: TGTGCCAGCAGTTTACAGGGGGCTCCCTACGAGCAGTACTTC.

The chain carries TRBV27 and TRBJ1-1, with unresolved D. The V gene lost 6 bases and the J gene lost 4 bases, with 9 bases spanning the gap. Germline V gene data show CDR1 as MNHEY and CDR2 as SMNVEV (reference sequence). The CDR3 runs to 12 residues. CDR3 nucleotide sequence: TGTGCCAGCAGGGATAGCGGCACTGAAGCTTTCTTT. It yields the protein CASRDSGTEAFF.

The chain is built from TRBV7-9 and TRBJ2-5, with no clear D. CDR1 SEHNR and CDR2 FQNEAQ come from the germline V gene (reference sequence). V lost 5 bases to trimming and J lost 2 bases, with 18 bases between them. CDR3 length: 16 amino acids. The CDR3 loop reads CASSPVTTTQQETQYF. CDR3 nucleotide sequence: TGTGCCAGCAGCCCAGTCACCACCACACAGCAAGAGACCCAGTACTTC.

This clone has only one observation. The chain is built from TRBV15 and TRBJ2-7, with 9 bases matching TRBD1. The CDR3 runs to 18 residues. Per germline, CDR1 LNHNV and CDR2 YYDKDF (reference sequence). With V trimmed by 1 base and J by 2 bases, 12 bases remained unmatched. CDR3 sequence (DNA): TGTGCCACCAGCAGAGTCCCCCTCGGACAGGGGATCACCTACGAGCAGTACTTC. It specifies CATSRVPLGQGITYEQYF.

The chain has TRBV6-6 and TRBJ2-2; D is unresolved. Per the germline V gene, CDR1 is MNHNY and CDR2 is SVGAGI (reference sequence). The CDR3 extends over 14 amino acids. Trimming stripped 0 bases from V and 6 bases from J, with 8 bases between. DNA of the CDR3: TGTGCCAGCAGTTACTCGATTAGGGCCGGGGAGCTGTTTTTT. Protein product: CASSYSIRAGELFF.

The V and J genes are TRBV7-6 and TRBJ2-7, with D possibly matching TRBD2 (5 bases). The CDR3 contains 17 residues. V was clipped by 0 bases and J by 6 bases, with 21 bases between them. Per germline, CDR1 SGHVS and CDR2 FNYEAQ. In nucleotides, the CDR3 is TGTGCCAGCAGCTTAGCGGGATATAACGAGGGATCGGTCGAGCAGTACTTC. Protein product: CASSLAGYNEGSVEQYF.

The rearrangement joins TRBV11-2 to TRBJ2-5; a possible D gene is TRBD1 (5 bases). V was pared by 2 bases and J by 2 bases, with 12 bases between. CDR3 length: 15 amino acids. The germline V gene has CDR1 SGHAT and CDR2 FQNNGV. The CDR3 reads CASSLTYDRQETQYF. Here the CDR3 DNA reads TGTGCCAGCAGCTTAACCTATGACAGACAAGAGACCCAGTACTTC. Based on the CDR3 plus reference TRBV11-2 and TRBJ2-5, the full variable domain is EAGVAQSPRYKIIEKRQSVAFWCNPISGHATLYWYQQILGQGPKLLIQFQNNGVVDDSQLPKDRFSAERLKGVDSTLKIQPAKLEDSAVYLCASSLTYDRQETQYFGPGTRLLVL.

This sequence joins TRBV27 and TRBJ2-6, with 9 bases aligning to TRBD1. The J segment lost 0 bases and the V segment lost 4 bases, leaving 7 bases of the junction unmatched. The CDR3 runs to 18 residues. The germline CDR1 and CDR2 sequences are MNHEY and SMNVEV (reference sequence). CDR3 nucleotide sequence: TGTGCCAGCAGTTCTCGGACAGGGGCCCTCTCTGGGGCCAACGTCCTGACTTTC. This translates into CASSSRTGALSGANVLTF.

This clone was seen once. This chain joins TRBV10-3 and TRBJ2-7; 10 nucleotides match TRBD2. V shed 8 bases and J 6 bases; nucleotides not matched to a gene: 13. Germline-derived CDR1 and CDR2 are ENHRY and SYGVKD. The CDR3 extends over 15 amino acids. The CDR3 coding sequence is TGTGCCATCGGGTCCAAGCGGGAGGGCCAACGCGAGCAGTACTTC. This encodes CAIGSKREGQREQYF.

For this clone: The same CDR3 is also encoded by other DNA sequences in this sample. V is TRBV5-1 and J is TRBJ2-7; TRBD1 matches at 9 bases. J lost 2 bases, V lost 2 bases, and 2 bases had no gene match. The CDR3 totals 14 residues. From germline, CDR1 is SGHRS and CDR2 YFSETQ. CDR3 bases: TGCGCCAGCAGCTTCAGACAGGGGGCCTACGAGCAGTACTTC. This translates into CASSFRQGAYEQYF.

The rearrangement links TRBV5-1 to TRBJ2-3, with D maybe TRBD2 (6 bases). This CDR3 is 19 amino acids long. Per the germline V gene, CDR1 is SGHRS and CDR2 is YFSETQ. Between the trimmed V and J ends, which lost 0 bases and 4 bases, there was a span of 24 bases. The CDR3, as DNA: TGCGCCAGCAGCTTGGCGGGGGTCAGGACGGTTCTTGACCCAGATACGCAGTATTTT. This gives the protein CASSLAGVRTVLDPDTQYF.

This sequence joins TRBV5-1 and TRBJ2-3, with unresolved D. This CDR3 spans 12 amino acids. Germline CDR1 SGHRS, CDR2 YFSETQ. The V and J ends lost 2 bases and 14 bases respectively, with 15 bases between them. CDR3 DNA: TGCGCCAGCAGCTTAGGGTCATTAGGTTGGTATTTT. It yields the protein CASSLGSLGWYF. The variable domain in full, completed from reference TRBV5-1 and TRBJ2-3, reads KAGVTQTPRYLIKTRGQQVTLSCSPISGHRSVSWYQQTPGQGLQFLFEYFSETQRNKGNFPGRFSGRQFSNSRSEMNVSTLELGDSALYLCASSLGSLGWYFGPGTRLTVL.

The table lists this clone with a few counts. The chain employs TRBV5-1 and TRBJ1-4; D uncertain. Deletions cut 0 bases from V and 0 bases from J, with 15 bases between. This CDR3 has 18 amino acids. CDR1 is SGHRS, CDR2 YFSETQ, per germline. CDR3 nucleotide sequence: TGCGCCAGCAGCTTGGCCCCAGCGACCAGAGCAACTAATGAAAAACTGTTTTTT. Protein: CASSLAPATRATNEKLFF.

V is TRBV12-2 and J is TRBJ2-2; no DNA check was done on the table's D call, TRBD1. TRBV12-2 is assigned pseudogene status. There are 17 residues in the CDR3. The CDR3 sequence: CASRPQLDNSNTGELFF. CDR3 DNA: TGTGCAAGTCGCCCCCAGTTAGACAATTCGAACACCGGGGAGCTGTTTTTT.

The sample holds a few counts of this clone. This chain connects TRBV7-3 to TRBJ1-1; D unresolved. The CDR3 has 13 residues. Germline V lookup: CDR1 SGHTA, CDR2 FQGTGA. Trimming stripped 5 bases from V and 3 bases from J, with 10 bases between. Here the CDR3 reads CASSPDGYTEAFF. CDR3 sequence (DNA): TGTGCCAGCAGCCCGGACGGGTACACTGAAGCTTTCTTT.

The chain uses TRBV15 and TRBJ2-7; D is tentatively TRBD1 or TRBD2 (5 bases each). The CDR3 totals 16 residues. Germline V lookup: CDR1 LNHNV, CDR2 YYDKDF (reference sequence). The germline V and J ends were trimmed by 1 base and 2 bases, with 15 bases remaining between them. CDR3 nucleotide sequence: TGTGCCACCAGCAGAGGCGGCCGGGACGGTGCCTACGAGCAGTACTTC. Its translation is CATSRGGRDGAYEQYF.